This TCR beta chain stems from a study of blood T cell repertoires in COVID-19. Study-wide background: The origin of the acute and convalescent COVID-19 samples was the United States, Italy and Spain. The cDNA or gDNA used as material had been derived from T cells, B-cell-depleted T cells, or PBMCs.

This clone turned up a few times. Per the original data handling: How many nucleated cells were present was estimated from reference gene primer amplification. TCRdb's table, derived via immunoSEQ multiplex PCR, lists solely in-frame clones and lacks some. The V and J calls and clone size come from that table; D and trimming were worked out from the DNA. The table records roughly 130,000 clones, approximately 80% of them present only once. CDR3 length: 12 amino acids. Germline values: CDR1 GTSNPN, CDR2 SVGIG (reference sequence). Between the trimmed V and J ends, which lost 1 base and 5 bases, there was a span of 8 bases.

Sequencing input: peripheral blood. The sequence derives from a middle-aged man with acute or convalescent COVID-19. The genes are TRBV30 and TRBJ2-5, with a weak D call TRBD1 (5 bases). The CDR3 region has the DNA TGTGCCTGGAGTGCAAACAGGGAGACCCAGTACTTC. It specifies CAWSANRETQYF.